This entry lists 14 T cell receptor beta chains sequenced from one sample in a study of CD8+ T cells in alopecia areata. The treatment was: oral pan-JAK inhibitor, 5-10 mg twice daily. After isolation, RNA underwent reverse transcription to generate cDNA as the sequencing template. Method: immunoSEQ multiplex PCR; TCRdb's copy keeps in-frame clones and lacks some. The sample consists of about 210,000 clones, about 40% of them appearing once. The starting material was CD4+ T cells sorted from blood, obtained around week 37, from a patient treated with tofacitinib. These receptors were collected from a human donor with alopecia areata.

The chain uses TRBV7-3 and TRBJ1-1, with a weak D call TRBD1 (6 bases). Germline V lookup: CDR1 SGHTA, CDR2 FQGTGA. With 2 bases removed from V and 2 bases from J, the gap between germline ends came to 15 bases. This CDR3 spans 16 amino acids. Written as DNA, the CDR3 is TGTGCCAGCAGCTTATATCGGGGGGCTGGAAACACTGAAGCTTTCTTT. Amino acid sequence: CASSLYRGAGNTEAFF.

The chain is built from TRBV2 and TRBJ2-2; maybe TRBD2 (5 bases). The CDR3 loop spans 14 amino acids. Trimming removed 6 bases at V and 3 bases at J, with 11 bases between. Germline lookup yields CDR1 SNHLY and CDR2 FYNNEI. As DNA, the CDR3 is TGTGCCAGCAGGAGACTATCCTACACCGGGGAGCTGTTTTTT. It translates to CASRRLSYTGELFF.

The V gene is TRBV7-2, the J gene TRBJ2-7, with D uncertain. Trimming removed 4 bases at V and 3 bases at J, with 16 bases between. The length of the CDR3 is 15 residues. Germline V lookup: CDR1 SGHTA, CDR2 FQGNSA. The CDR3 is CASSSSPSTYYEQYF. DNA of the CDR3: TGTGCCAGCAGCTCCTCCCCCTCCACTTACTACGAGCAGTACTTC.

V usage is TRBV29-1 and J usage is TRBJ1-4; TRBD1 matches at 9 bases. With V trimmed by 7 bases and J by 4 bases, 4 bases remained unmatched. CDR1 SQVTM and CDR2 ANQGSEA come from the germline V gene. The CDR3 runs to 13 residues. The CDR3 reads CSGGTGFNEKLFF. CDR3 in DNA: TGCAGCGGAGGGACAGGGTTTAATGAAAAACTGTTTTTT.

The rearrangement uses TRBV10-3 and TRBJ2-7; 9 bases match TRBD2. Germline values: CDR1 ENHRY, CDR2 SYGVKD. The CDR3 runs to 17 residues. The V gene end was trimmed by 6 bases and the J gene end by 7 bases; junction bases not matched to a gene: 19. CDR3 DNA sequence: TGTGCCATCAGGGGAGTTGAGCAGGCTAGCGGGACCCCTGAGCAGTACTTC. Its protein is CAIRGVEQASGTPEQYF.

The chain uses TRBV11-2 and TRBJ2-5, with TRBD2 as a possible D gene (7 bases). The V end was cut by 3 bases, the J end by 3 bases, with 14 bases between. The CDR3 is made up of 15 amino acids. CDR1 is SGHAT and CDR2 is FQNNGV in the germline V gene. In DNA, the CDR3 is TGTGCCAGCAGCTTCCTAGGGGGAGGGAAAGAGACCCAGTACTTC. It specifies CASSFLGGGKETQYF.

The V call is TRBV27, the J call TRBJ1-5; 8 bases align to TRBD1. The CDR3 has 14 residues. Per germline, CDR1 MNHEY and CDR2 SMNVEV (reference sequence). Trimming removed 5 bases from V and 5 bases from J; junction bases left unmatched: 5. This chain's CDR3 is CASSPDRAYQPQHF. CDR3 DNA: TGTGCCAGCAGTCCGGACAGGGCGTATCAGCCCCAGCATTTT.

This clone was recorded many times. The CDR3 here is CASSQPPGHEQFF. CDR3 DNA sequence: TGTGCCAGCAGCCAGCCTCCCGGGCATGAGCAGTTCTTC. This sequence joins TRBV4-2 and TRBJ2-1, with D hard to call. V was cut by 3 bases and J by 8 bases, with 11 bases left in between. This CDR3 spans 13 amino acids. Germline V CDR1 and CDR2: LGHNA, YNFKEQ.

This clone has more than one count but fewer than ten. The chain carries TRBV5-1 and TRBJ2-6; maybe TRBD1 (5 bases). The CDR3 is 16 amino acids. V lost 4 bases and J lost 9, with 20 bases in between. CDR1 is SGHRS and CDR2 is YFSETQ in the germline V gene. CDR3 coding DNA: TGCGCCAGCAGCCCCTTCGACAGTAACTTTGGCAACGTCCTGACTTTC. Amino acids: CASSPFDSNFGNVLTF.

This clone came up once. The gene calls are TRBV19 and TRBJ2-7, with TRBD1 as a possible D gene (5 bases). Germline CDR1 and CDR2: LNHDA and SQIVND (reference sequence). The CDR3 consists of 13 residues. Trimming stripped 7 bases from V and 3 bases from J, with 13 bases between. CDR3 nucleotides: TGTGCCAGTACCCCATCCCAGGGCTACGAGCAGTACTTC. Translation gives CASTPSQGYEQYF.

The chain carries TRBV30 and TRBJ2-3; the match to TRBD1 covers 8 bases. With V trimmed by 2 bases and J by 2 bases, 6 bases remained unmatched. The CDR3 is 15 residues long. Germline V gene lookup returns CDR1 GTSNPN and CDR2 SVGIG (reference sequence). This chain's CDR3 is CAWSPGTGLTDTQYF. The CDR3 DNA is TGTGCCTGGAGTCCCGGGACAGGCCTCACAGATACGCAGTATTTT. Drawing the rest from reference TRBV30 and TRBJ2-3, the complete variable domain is SQTIHQWPATLVQPVGSPLSLECTVEGTSNPNLYWYRQAAGRGLQLLFYSVGIGQISSEVPQNLSASRPQDRQFILSSKKLLLSDSGFYLCAWSPGTGLTDTQYFGPGTRLTVL.

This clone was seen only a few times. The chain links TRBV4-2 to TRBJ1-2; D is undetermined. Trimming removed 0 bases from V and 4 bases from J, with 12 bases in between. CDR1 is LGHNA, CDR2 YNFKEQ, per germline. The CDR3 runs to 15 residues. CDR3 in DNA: TGTGCCAGCAGCCAAGATACGCGGGCTGCCTATGGCTACACCTTC. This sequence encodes CASSQDTRAAYGYTF.

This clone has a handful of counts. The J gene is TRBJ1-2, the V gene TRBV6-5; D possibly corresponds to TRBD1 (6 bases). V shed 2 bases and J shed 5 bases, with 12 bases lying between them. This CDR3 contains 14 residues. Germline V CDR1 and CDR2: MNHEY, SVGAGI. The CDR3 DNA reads TGTGCCAGCAGTTACGACGGGACACCATATGGCTACACCTTC. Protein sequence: CASSYDGTPYGYTF.

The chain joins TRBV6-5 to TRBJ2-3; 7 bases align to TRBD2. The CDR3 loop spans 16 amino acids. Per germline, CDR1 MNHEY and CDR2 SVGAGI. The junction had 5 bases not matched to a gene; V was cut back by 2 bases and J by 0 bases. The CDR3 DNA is TGTGCCAGCAGTTACGGACTAGACCCAAGCACAGATACGCAGTATTTT. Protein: CASSYGLDPSTDTQYF.